The rows below give T cell receptor beta chains drawn from one sample of a study of siplizumab effects on memory and regulatory T cells. Clones were sequenced by immunoSEQ multiplex PCR, and TCRdb holds only the in-frame ones, with some missing. Here the sample spans about 87,000 clones, about 94% being singletons. Specimen: non-Treg CD4+ T cells sorted from blood. These receptors came from a human donor in good health. Each CDR3 is given with its conserved first and last residue. The D gene is left open where the match is weak. Rows may omit the clone size; those that give it use once, few, many or a size class.

j_call | v_call | d_call | clone_size | cdr3_nt | cdr3_aa
TRBJ2-7 | TRBV10-1 | TRBD1 | - | TGCGCCAGCAGCGAAAGACAGGGAGACGAGCAGTACTTC | CASSERQGDEQYF
TRBJ1-5 | TRBV10-3 | - | - | TGTGCCATCAGAAGACAGCTCAATCAGCCCCAGCATTTT | CAIRRQLNQPQHF
TRBJ2-7 | TRBV10-3 | - | - | TGTGCCATCAGTGTAGTACCCGGGTACGAGCAGTACTTC | CAISVVPGYEQYF
TRBJ2-1 | TRBV7-9 | - | - | TGTGCCAGCAGCTTAGGCAGGGGTGAATATGAGCAGTTCTTC | CASSLGRGEYEQFF
TRBJ2-7 | TRBV5-4 | - | once | TGTGCCAGCACGAAGGGGGGACGGAACTCCTACGAGCAGTACTTC | CASTKGGRNSYEQYF
TRBJ2-7 | TRBV9 | TRBD2 | - | TGTGCCAGCAGCGTAGCGGGGGGGAACTACGAGCAGTACTTC | CASSVAGGNYEQYF
TRBJ1-3 | TRBV11-3 | - | - | TGTGCCAGCAGCTTAGAACGGGGGCACTCTGGAAACACCATATATTTT | CASSLERGHSGNTIYF
TRBJ2-7 | TRBV6-6 | - | - | TGTGCCAGCAGGTATGGGGGTTCGACCTACGAGCAGTACTTC | CASRYGGSTYEQYF
TRBJ2-2 | TRBV11-3 | TRBD2 | once | TGTGCCAGCAGCTTCCAGCGGGAACGGACCGGGGAGCTGTTTTTT | CASSFQRERTGELFF
TRBJ1-3 | TRBV30 | - | - | TGTGCCTGGACGAGCTCTGGAAACACCATATATTTT | CAWTSSGNTIYF
TRBJ2-5 | TRBV4-3 | - | - | TGCGCCAGCAGCCAAGATTTGTCAGGGACCCAGTACTTC | CASSQDLSGTQYF
TRBJ1-2 | TRBV9 | - | - | TGTGCCAGCAGCGTAGTTCCCAGCTATGGCTACACCTTC | CASSVVPSYGYTF
TRBJ1-4 | TRBV19 | - | - | TGTGCCAGTAGTATAGGGCTCAGGGGAAATGAAAAACTGTTTTTT | CASSIGLRGNEKLFF
TRBJ2-1 | TRBV6-5 | TRBD2 | - | TGTGCCAGCGCTTCCCCCACGCTAGCGGTGAAGCAGTTCTTC | CASASPTLAVKQFF
TRBJ1-3 | TRBV12-5 | - | - | TGTGCTAGTGGTTTGGAAAGGGGACGGCCTGGAAACACCATATATTTT | CASGLERGRPGNTIYF
TRBJ2-1 | TRBV27 | TRBD1 | once | TGTGCCAGCAGTATGGGACAGGGGGCCTACAATGAGCAGTTCTTC | CASSMGQGAYNEQFF
TRBJ1-6 | TRBV19 | - | - | TGTGCCACAAAGGAGGTGGGCGAATATTCACCCCTCCACTTT | CATKEVGEYSPLHF
TRBJ1-1 | TRBV7-9 | - | - | TGTGCCAGCAGCCGCCGGGACATTAACACTGAAGCTTTCTTT | CASSRRDINTEAFF
TRBJ2-7 | TRBV11-2 | - | once | TGTGCCAGCAGCTTAGTCCCGTGGGGGGATACTCTCCTCGAGCAGTACTTC | CASSLVPWGDTLLEQYF
TRBJ1-5 | TRBV6-6 | - | - | TGTGCCAGCAGTTACTCGGGGAGGGGGCAGCCCCAGCATTTT | CASSYSGRGQPQHF
TRBJ1-5 | TRBV2 | - | - | TGTGCCAGCAGTGTAGGCAGGGCGGGCAATCAGCCCCAGCATTTT | CASSVGRAGNQPQHF
TRBJ2-2 | TRBV29-1 | - | - | TGCAGCGTTACGGCCCAACAGGGATTCGGGGAGCTGTTTTTT | CSVTAQQGFGELFF
TRBJ1-1 | TRBV15 | - | - | TGTGCCACCAGCAGTCTCGAGGTGGGCCACACTGAAGCTTTCTTT | CATSSLEVGHTEAFF
TRBJ2-5 | TRBV18 | - | - | TGTGCCAGCTCACCCCAGACGACAGAGATCCAAGAGACCCAGTACTTC | CASSPQTTEIQETQYF
TRBJ2-3 | TRBV5-6 | - | - | TGTGCCAGCAGCCGTTCCAGGTACACAGATACGCAGTATTTT | CASSRSRYTDTQYF
TRBJ2-1 | TRBV25-1 | - | - | TGTGCCAGCAGTGAATCCGGCAGTCGCAATGAGCAGTTCTTC | CASSESGSRNEQFF
TRBJ2-3 | TRBV4-1 | TRBD2 | once | TGCGCCAGCAGCCAAGCCCTAGCGGGGGGAGGCACAGATACGCAGTATTTT | CASSQALAGGGTDTQYF
TRBJ2-5 | TRBV19 | TRBD1 | - | TGTGCCAGCACATTGACCGGGACAGGGATACTTGAGACCCAGTACTTC | CASTLTGTGILETQYF
TRBJ1-2 | TRBV10-3 | TRBD1 | - | TGTGCCATCAGTGAACGTGGGACAGCAGGCTACACCTTC | CAISERGTAGYTF
TRBJ1-6 | TRBV19 | - | - | TGTGCCAGTAGTACCGGACAGTGGTCCTATAATTCACCCCTCCACTTT | CASSTGQWSYNSPLHF
TRBJ1-2 | TRBV30 | - | - | TGTGCCTGGTTAGACCGACGTGGGGTATATGGCTACACCTTC | CAWLDRRGVYGYTF
TRBJ1-1 | TRBV6-6 | - | - | TGTGCCAGCAGTCCACCCGCGAACACTGAAGCTTTCTTT | CASSPPANTEAFF
TRBJ1-2 | TRBV7-9 | - | - | TGTGCCAGCAGCTTGGACTGGGTGGGCTACACCTTC | CASSLDWVGYTF
TRBJ1-2 | TRBV11-2 | - | - | TGTGCCTCAGAGGAACAGGGAGTACATGGCTACACCTTC | CASEEQGVHGYTF
TRBJ2-7 | TRBV5-1 | TRBD1 | - | TGCGCCAGCACCCTTCGATCCAGGGGGATGGGCGAGCAGTACTTC | CASTLRSRGMGEQYF
TRBJ2-7 | TRBV10-2 | TRBD1 | - | TGCGCCAGCAGCCAGGGGGCGAGTCTGGGCGAGCAGTACTTC | CASSQGASLGEQYF
TRBJ2-1 | TRBV20-1 | - | - | TGCAGTGCTAGCGACTACAATGAGCAGTTCTTC | CSASDYNEQFF
TRBJ1-2 | TRBV21-1 | - | - | TGTGCCAGCAGCAAAAGGGGGCGCAGGGAAAACTATGGCTACACCTTC | CASSKRGRRENYGYTF
TRBJ1-4 | TRBV2 | - | few | TGTGCCAGCAGTGAAGCGGGAACGGGTAATGAAAAACTGTTTTTT | CASSEAGTGNEKLFF
TRBJ2-2 | TRBV5-1 | - | - | TGCGCCAGCAGCTTGGCCGGAACCGACACCGGGGAGCTGTTTTTT | CASSLAGTDTGELFF
TRBJ2-7 | TRBV21-1 | - | - | TGTGCCAGCAGCAATAATAGGACAGGGGAGTCCTACGAGCAGTACTTC | CASSNNRTGESYEQYF
TRBJ2-5 | TRBV5-1 | TRBD2 | - | TGCGCCAGCAGCAAGGACTTCGGTAGCGGGGGGGCGGAGACCCAGTACTTC | CASSKDFGSGGAETQYF
TRBJ2-1 | TRBV6-5 | TRBD2 | - | TGTGCCAGCAGTTACGTGGCTAGCGGAGGCAATGAGCAGTTCTTC | CASSYVASGGNEQFF
TRBJ1-1 | TRBV6-5 | - | - | TGTGCCAGCAAGGCAGTCACAATGAACACTGAAGCTTTCTTT | CASKAVTMNTEAFF
TRBJ1-6 | TRBV30 | - | - | TGTGCCTGGAGTGTAAACAGAAATAATTCACCCCTCCACTTT | CAWSVNRNNSPLHF
TRBJ2-2 | TRBV5-4 | TRBD2 | - | TGTGCCAGCAGCAAGGGACTAGCGGGAAGTACCGGGGAGCTGTTTTTT | CASSKGLAGSTGELFF
TRBJ2-7 | TRBV4-1 | - | - | TGCGCCAGCAGCCACCCACTGGCGGGACCCAGAGGGGGGGTCGAGCAGTACTTC | CASSHPLAGPRGGVEQYF
TRBJ1-5 | TRBV27 | - | - | TGTGCCAGCAGATTCGAGGGGGGCAGCAATAGCAATCAGCCCCAGCATTTT | CASRFEGGSNSNQPQHF
TRBJ1-3 | TRBV30 | - | - | TGTGCCTGGAGTATCATCTCTGGAAACACCATATATTTT | CAWSIISGNTIYF
TRBJ2-3 | TRBV7-2 | TRBD2 | - | TGTGCCACCATGGATTCCGGACTAGCGGCAGATACGCAGTATTTT | CATMDSGLAADTQYF
TRBJ2-6 | TRBV5-6 | - | - | TGTGCCAGCAGCTTGATACGCTCTGGGGCCAACGTCCTGACTTTC | CASSLIRSGANVLTF
TRBJ1-1 | TRBV18 | - | - | TGTGCCAGCTCACCACTGCCATTAGGCACTGAAGCTTTCTTT | CASSPLPLGTEAFF
TRBJ1-1 | TRBV5-6 | TRBD1 | - | TGTGCCAGCAGCTTCGGACAGGACCTGAACACTGAAGCTTTCTTT | CASSFGQDLNTEAFF
TRBJ2-3 | TRBV7-9 | - | - | TGTGCCAGCAGCTTAGGGCCGACGGCGGATACGCAGTATTTT | CASSLGPTADTQYF
TRBJ1-5 | TRBV2 | TRBD1 | - | TGTGCCAGCAGAAAGGACAGGGGAGCTAGCAATCAGCCCCAGCATTTT | CASRKDRGASNQPQHF
TRBJ2-7 | TRBV7-9 | TRBD1 | - | TGTGCCAGCAGCTTATCGGGACAGGGGTTTCCCTACGAGCAGTACTTC | CASSLSGQGFPYEQYF
TRBJ1-2 | TRBV28 | - | - | TGTGCCAGCAGGGCTCAGGGGAGAGGCTACACCTTC | CASRAQGRGYTF
TRBJ2-2 | TRBV9 | - | - | TGTGCCAGCAGCGTAGGGCCCGGGGGGCCAAGGACCGGGGAGCTGTTTTTT | CASSVGPGGPRTGELFF